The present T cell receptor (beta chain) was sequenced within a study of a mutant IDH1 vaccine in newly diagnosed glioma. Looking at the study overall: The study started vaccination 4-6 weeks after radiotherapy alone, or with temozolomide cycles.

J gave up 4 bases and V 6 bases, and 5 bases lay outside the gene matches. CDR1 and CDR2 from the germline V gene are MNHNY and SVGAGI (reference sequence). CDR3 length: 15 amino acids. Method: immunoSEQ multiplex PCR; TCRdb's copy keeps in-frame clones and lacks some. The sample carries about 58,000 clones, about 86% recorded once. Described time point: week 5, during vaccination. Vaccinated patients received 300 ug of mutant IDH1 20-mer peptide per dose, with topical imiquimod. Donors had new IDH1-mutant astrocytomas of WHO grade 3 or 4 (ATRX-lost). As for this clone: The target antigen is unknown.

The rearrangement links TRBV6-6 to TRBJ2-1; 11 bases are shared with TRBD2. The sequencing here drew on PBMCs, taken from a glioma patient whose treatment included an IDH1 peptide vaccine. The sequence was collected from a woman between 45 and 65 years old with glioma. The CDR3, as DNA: TGTGCCAGCAGCATCAGGACTAGCGGGTACAATGAGCAGTTCTTC. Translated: CASSIRTSGYNEQFF.